What follows describes a single T cell receptor beta chain. Its antigen is unidentified. TCRdb's table, derived via immunoSEQ multiplex PCR, lists solely in-frame clones and lacks some. The table records about 9,600 clones, around four fifths of them present only once. This entry belongs to a study of somatic mutations in cytotoxic T cells in rheumatoid arthritis. Overall study context: Purity of nearly 100% was reached when some V beta antibody-stained T-cell populations were flow-sorted, including V beta1+ cells sequenced for TCRB.

Study observations and caveats: Within the rheumatoid arthritis patients, CD8+ clonality went up as age increased (Spearman r ≈ 0.49). The same was not true of the healthy controls. Within 8 of 65 patients, the single biggest CD8+ clone made up more than 20% of CD8+ cells. No significant CD8+ T-cell clonality difference was found between rheumatoid arthritis patients and age-matched controls.

The source of this sequence is an adult with rheumatoid arthritis. What was sequenced was CD8+ T cells sorted from blood.

The CDR3 spells CASSLDKGLNEQFF. CDR3 coding DNA: TGTGCCAGCAGCTTAGATAAGGGGTTAAATGAGCAGTTCTTC. The chain couples TRBV11-2 to TRBJ2-1, with D perhaps TRBD1 (5 bases). This CDR3 is 14 amino acids long. Trimming pared 0 bases from V and 7 bases from J, leaving 10 bases between. Germline-derived CDR1 and CDR2 are SGHAT and FQNNGV.